The source of this T cell receptor (beta chain) is a study of identical twins. J gave up 6 bases and V 4 bases, and 8 bases lay outside the gene matches. The CDR3 sequence is 17 residues long. Germline CDR1 reads SGHRS; CDR2 reads YFSETQ. A universal primer site was added by template switching, and unique molecular identifiers were carried by the cDNA. MiXCR was run by TCRdb on the 5' RACE reads, yielding one entry per CDR3 protein. The table lists 700,000 or so distinct CDR3 sequences, 8.6% of them singletons. The data were also submitted as part of a second study, on yellow fever vaccine responses in identical twins.

Sequencing was carried out using PBMCs. The TCR was taken from a woman between 18 and 29 years old in good health. V usage is TRBV5-1 and J usage is TRBJ2-2, with 14 bases matching TRBD2. CDR3 DNA: TGCGCCAGCAGCCTGGAGACTAGCGGGAGGGCCCCCGGGGAGCTGTTTTTT. Encoded protein: CASSLETSGRAPGELFF. The variable domain in full, completed from reference TRBV5-1 and TRBJ2-2, reads KAGVTQTPRYLIKTRGQQVTLSCSPISGHRSVSWYQQTPGQGLQFLFEYFSETQRNKGNFPGRFSGRQFSNSRSEMNVSTLELGDSALYLCASSLETSGRAPGELFFGEGSRLTVL.